The source of this T cell receptor beta chain is a study of shared clonotypes between healthy human individuals. Study information: Donors consisted of two women and a few men between 18 and 49.

Repertoires were generated with immunoSEQ multiplex PCR, while TCRdb's copy carries only in-frame clones and drops some. Of about 480,000 clones listed, 79% are singletons. Trimming removed 0 bases at V and 0 bases at J, with 8 bases between. Germline-derived CDR1 and CDR2 are SGHRS and YFSETQ. This CDR3 has 15 amino acids. The chain recombines TRBV5-1 with TRBJ2-3; no clear D. The clonotype comes from a woman between 40 and 50 years old in good health. Some clones in this sample may be carry-over from other donors' samples. Input material: PBMCs. Here the CDR3 reads CASSLAKTSTDTQYF. CDR3 DNA sequence: TGCGCCAGCAGCTTGGCCAAGACAAGCACAGATACGCAGTATTTT. The complete variable domain, with remaining parts taken from reference TRBV5-1 and TRBJ2-3, reads KAGVTQTPRYLIKTRGQQVTLSCSPISGHRSVSWYQQTPGQGLQFLFEYFSETQRNKGNFPGRFSGRQFSNSRSEMNVSTLELGDSALYLCASSLAKTSTDTQYFGPGTRLTVL.